The clone carrying this T cell receptor (beta chain) was found a few times. These data belong to a study of molecular identifiers for immune sequencing clone quantification. V was clipped by 4 bases and J by 8 bases; unmatched bases: 9. CDR3 length: 15 residues. Germline loops: CDR1 SNHLY, CDR2 FYNNEI. Listed TCR primers and previously described methods were used for bulk TCR libraries. TCRdb re-derived calls from the PCR reads in MiXCR, one entry per CDR3 protein. The data show about 630,000 distinct CDR3 sequences, around 25% seen once. This sequence joins TRBV2 and TRBJ1-4; 8 positions agree with TRBD1. Sequencing was done on a sample of naive CD8+ T cells from blood, with Jurkat cell RNA spiked in. The subset: FACS-sorted CD8+CD4-CCR7+CD45RA+ naive T cells. The clonotype comes from a human donor in good health. Some libraries in this study had Jurkat cell RNA spiked in. CDR3 nucleotides: TGTGCCAGCAGTGCTAGTCAGGGGGCGCGAGAAAAACTGTTTTTT. It specifies CASSASQGAREKLFF.